The 27 T cell receptor beta chains reported below all come from one sample, sequenced in a study of cytomegalovirus exposure and HLA in healthy donors. In the PCR, 60 Vbeta and 13 Jbeta primers were used. Clones were read by immunoSEQ multiplex PCR, and TCRdb kept only the in-frame ones, dropping some. The sample has over 85,000 clones, over 60% seen once. Sequencing was carried out using PBMCs. All receptors come from a woman aged 60-70 years in good health and CMV-seropositive.

The V and J genes are TRBV28 and TRBJ2-7, with D possibly matching TRBD2 (7 bases). Trimming took 6 bases from V and 9 from J, leaving 15 bases between them. Germline V lookup: CDR1 MDHEN, CDR2 SYDVKM. This CDR3 has 12 residues. CDR3 loop: CASRGGAAGQYF. The CDR3 nucleotides read TGTGCCAGCAGGGGGGGGGCCGCAGGGCAGTACTTC.

This clone was counted between two and nine times. The V and J genes are TRBV12-5 and TRBJ1-2; D unclear. With 7 bases removed from V and 8 bases from J, the gap between germline ends came to 8 bases. Germline V gene data show CDR1 as LGHNT and CDR2 as FRNRAP. This CDR3 contains 10 residues. The CDR3 loop is CASVRTGYTF. In DNA, the CDR3 is TGTGCTAGTGTCAGAACCGGCTACACCTTC. The whole variable domain, filled in from reference TRBV12-5 and TRBJ1-2, reads DARVTQTPRHKVTEMGQEVTMRCQPILGHNTVFWYRQTMMQGLELLAYFRNRAPLDDSGMPKDRFSAEMPDATLATLKIQPSEPRDSAVYFCASVRTGYTFGSGTRLTVV.

The V gene is TRBV11-1, the J gene TRBJ2-7; no clear D gene. The CDR3 has 13 amino acids. The germline V and J ends were trimmed by 1 base and 3 bases, with 7 bases remaining between them. In germline, CDR1 is SGHAT, CDR2 FQDESV (reference sequence). CDR3 coding DNA: TGTGCCAGCAGCTTAGTAACTTACTACGAGCAGTACTTC. Its translation: CASSLVTYYEQYF.

The rearrangement uses TRBV9 and TRBJ2-6, with 10 bases aligning to TRBD1. Germline V gene lookup returns CDR1 SGDLS and CDR2 YYNGEE. The ends lost 1 base at V and 1 base at J; junction bases unmatched: 11. The CDR3 has 20 amino acids. The CDR3 coding sequence is TGTGCCAGCAGCGTATCAAAGAGGGGGACAGGGGCTTCTGGGGCCAACGTCCTGACTTTC. Amino acid sequence: CASSVSKRGTGASGANVLTF.

The chain combines TRBV5-1 with TRBJ1-1, with D unresolved. The germline gives CDR1 SGHRS, CDR2 YFSETQ. V was cut by 0 bases and J by 1 base, with 19 bases left in between. The CDR3 length is 18 residues. CDR3 nucleotide sequence: TGCGCCAGCAGCTTGGGGTTTACCCCTCCCACAAAGAACACTGAAGCTTTCTTT. It translates to CASSLGFTPPTKNTEAFF. Full variable domain (missing parts from reference TRBV5-1 and TRBJ1-1): KAGVTQTPRYLIKTRGQQVTLSCSPISGHRSVSWYQQTPGQGLQFLFEYFSETQRNKGNFPGRFSGRQFSNSRSEMNVSTLELGDSALYLCASSLGFTPPTKNTEAFFGQGTRLTVV.

This chain uses TRBV2 with TRBJ2-1; unclear D gene. The CDR3 is made up of 16 amino acids. Germline-derived CDR1 and CDR2 are SNHLY and FYNNEI. Trimming took 3 bases from V and 0 from J, leaving 12 bases between them. The CDR3, as DNA: TGTGCCAGCAGTGATGACTCTACTGGCTCCTACAATGAGCAGTTCTTC. Its translation is CASSDDSTGSYNEQFF.

There are a few counts of this clone. The chain is built from TRBV5-1 and TRBJ2-3; 9 nucleotides align to TRBD1. Looked up from germline, CDR1 is SGHRS and CDR2 is YFSETQ. V lost 0 bases, J lost 4 bases, and 3 bases stayed unmatched. The CDR3 contains 15 residues. In DNA form, the CDR3 reads TGCGCCAGCAGCTTGGTAGGACAGGGGTCAGATACGCAGTATTTT. As protein: CASSLVGQGSDTQYF.

The V gene is TRBV6-5, the J gene TRBJ2-7; TRBD2 is a possible D gene (6 bases). V was cut by 6 bases and J by 1 base, with 16 bases left in between. This CDR3 has 15 amino acids. Per the germline V gene, CDR1 is MNHEY and CDR2 is SVGAGI. CDR3 amino acids: CASRNPGGTSYEQYF. The DNA for the CDR3 is TGTGCCAGCAGGAACCCCGGGGGTACTTCCTACGAGCAGTACTTC.

The V and J genes are TRBV11-2 and TRBJ2-1; TRBD2 matches 14 bases. Trimming cost V 4 bases and J 8 bases; bases outside gene matches: 7. This CDR3 is built from 16 residues. Germline lookup yields CDR1 SGHAT and CDR2 FQNNGV. The CDR3 sequence is CASSSGLAGVIDEQFF. DNA for the CDR3: TGTGCCAGCAGCTCGGGACTAGCGGGAGTGATCGATGAGCAGTTCTTC.

The V call is TRBV10-3, the J call TRBJ2-5; D is ambiguous. V shed 6 bases and J shed 0 bases, with 5 bases lying between them. There are 12 residues in the CDR3. The germline gives CDR1 ENHRY, CDR2 SYGVKD. CDR3 nucleotide sequence: TGTGCCATCAGGCAGGACCAAGAGACCCAGTACTTC. Protein sequence: CAIRQDQETQYF.

This rearrangement joins TRBV7-9 to TRBJ2-1; TRBD2 matches 12 bases. The V and J ends lost 4 bases and 0 bases, in that order; junction bases with no gene match: 7. CDR3 length: 18 residues. CDR1 and CDR2 from the germline V gene are SEHNR and FQNEAQ (reference sequence). The CDR3 DNA sequence: TGTGCCAGCAGCTCAGGTGGACTAGCGGGAAGCTCCTACAATGAGCAGTTCTTC. Translation: CASSSGGLAGSSYNEQFF.

This clone was picked up a small number of times. This chain links TRBV6-6 with TRBJ1-5; 8 bases line up with TRBD1. This CDR3 has 16 residues. V lost 0 bases, J lost 4 bases, and 5 bases stayed unmatched. Germline CDR1 reads MNHNY; CDR2 reads SVGAGI (reference sequence). CDR3 amino acids: CASSYSGTGSNQPQHF. CDR3 sequence (DNA): TGTGCCAGCAGTTACTCGGGGACAGGATCTAATCAGCCCCAGCATTTT.

The chain has TRBV28 and TRBJ1-2; D perhaps matches TRBD1 (6 bases). Trimming left V 5 bases short and J 0 bases short, with 13 bases between. The CDR3 covers 15 residues. Germline CDR1 reads MDHEN; CDR2 reads SYDVKM. The CDR3 here is CASSLQGLANYGYTF. In DNA form, the CDR3 reads TGTGCCAGCAGTCTACAGGGCTTAGCTAACTATGGCTACACCTTC.

J is TRBJ2-7 and V is TRBV5-1; 7 bases match TRBD1. The CDR3 runs to 15 residues. The ends lost 0 bases at V and 2 bases at J; junction bases unmatched: 5. CDR1 and CDR2 from the germline V gene are SGHRS and YFSETQ. DNA of the CDR3: TGCGCCAGCAGCTTGGCCCCCGGGACAGCCTACGAGCAGTACTTC. It translates to CASSLAPGTAYEQYF. The variable domain in full, completed from reference TRBV5-1 and TRBJ2-7, reads KAGVTQTPRYLIKTRGQQVTLSCSPISGHRSVSWYQQTPGQGLQFLFEYFSETQRNKGNFPGRFSGRQFSNSRSEMNVSTLELGDSALYLCASSLAPGTAYEQYFGPGTRLTVT.

The V and J genes are TRBV7-3 and TRBJ2-3; 10 bases are shared with TRBD2. The CDR3 extends over 17 amino acids. Germline CDR1 SGHTA, CDR2 FQGTGA. V was pared by 4 bases and J by 4 bases, with 11 bases of the junction left unmatched. CDR3 protein: CASSSGGSGRVPDTQYF. The CDR3, as DNA: TGTGCCAGCAGCTCGGGGGGGAGCGGGAGGGTGCCAGATACGCAGTATTTT.

The rearrangement links TRBV29-1 to TRBJ1-2, with D unclear. Germline CDR1 is SQVTM and CDR2 is ANQGSEA. CDR3 length: 14 residues. Trimming left V 8 bases short and J 6 bases short, with 22 bases between. The CDR3 sequence is CSSRSVDYLDGYTF. The CDR3 DNA reads TGCAGCTCCCGGTCTGTCGACTACTTGGATGGCTACACCTTC.

This clone has a handful of counts. This chain uses TRBV7-3 with TRBJ1-1, with a tentative D call TRBD1 (5 bases). Germline V gene data show CDR1 as SGHTA and CDR2 as FQGTGA. This CDR3 has 13 residues. V lost 3 bases, J lost 6 bases, and 11 bases lay in between. This CDR3 is CASSFREEAEAFF. CDR3 nucleotides: TGTGCCAGCAGCTTCAGGGAGGAGGCTGAAGCTTTCTTT. Full variable domain (missing parts from reference TRBV7-3 and TRBJ1-1): GAGVSQTPSNKVTEKGKYVELRCDPISGHTALYWYRQSLGQGPEFLIYFQGTGAADDSGLPNDRFFAVRPEGSVSTLKIQRTERGDSAVYLCASSFREEAEAFFGQGTRLTVV.

The genes are TRBV9 and TRBJ2-5, with 7 bases that match TRBD2. The CDR3 covers 15 residues. Germline CDR1 reads SGDLS; CDR2 reads YYNGEE. Losses at the gene ends were 0 bases for V and 5 bases for J; bases not matched to a gene: 7. Here the CDR3 reads CASSVDAGVGETQYF. Written as DNA, the CDR3 is TGTGCCAGCAGCGTAGACGCGGGAGTGGGGGAGACCCAGTACTTC.

The chain has TRBV4-2 and TRBJ2-7, with 10 bases that match TRBD2. This CDR3 contains 15 residues. Germline CDR1 reads LGHNA; CDR2 reads YNFKEQ. V lost 1 base and J lost 7; bases outside the gene matches: 7. CDR3 in DNA: TGTGCCAGCAGCCAAGTTACTAGCGGGAATCGTGAGCAGTACTTC. Encoded protein: CASSQVTSGNREQYF.

This CDR3 is CASSLSLGGAPYEQYF. DNA for the CDR3: TGTGCCAGCAGTTTATCTTTGGGGGGGGCCCCCTACGAGCAGTACTTC. The chain combines TRBV27 with TRBJ2-7; tentatively, D is TRBD2 (7 bases). The CDR3 consists of 16 residues. V lost 0 bases and J lost 2, with 14 bases in between. Per germline, CDR1 MNHEY and CDR2 SMNVEV (reference sequence).

J is TRBJ2-1 and V is TRBV7-6; 7 bases map to TRBD1. CDR3 size: 15 residues. Germline V gene data show CDR1 as SGHVS and CDR2 as FNYEAQ. With V trimmed by 5 bases and J by 3 bases, 7 bases remained unmatched. DNA of the CDR3: TGTGCCAGCAGCCGACAGGGTCTCGGCTACAATGAGCAGTTCTTC. Protein product: CASSRQGLGYNEQFF.

The V call is TRBV29-1, the J call TRBJ2-7, with D unclear. This CDR3 has 12 amino acids. Germline CDR1 and CDR2: SQVTM and ANQGSEA. Between the trimmed V and J ends, which lost 4 bases and 0 bases, there was a span of 7 bases. This CDR3 reads CSVGSDSYEQYF. The CDR3 DNA sequence: TGCAGCGTTGGGTCAGACTCCTACGAGCAGTACTTC.

This clone was recorded only once. This sample also contains other DNA sequences that code for the same CDR3. The genes are TRBV9 and TRBJ2-7; maybe TRBD1 (5 bases). This CDR3 is 14 amino acids long. V was trimmed by 2 bases and J by 4 bases, leaving 13 bases between them. Germline CDR1 SGDLS, CDR2 YYNGEE. The CDR3 sequence: CASSVGQGRYEQYF. CDR3 in DNA: TGTGCCAGCAGCGTCGGTCAGGGCCGATACGAGCAGTACTTC.

The chain carries TRBV19 and TRBJ2-3; TRBD1 matches at 9 bases. Germline V gene sequence: CDR1 LNHDA, CDR2 SQIVND (reference sequence). J lost 4 bases, V lost 5 bases, and 10 bases had no gene match. The CDR3 is made up of 16 amino acids. The CDR3: CASSAPGQGRADTQYF. The CDR3 coding sequence is TGTGCCAGTAGTGCCCCGGGACAGGGTAGGGCAGATACGCAGTATTTT.

The count of this clone is one. This chain joins TRBV5-4 and TRBJ2-2; TRBD1 matches 7 bases. Unmatched junction bases numbered 6, after V lost 4 bases and J lost 0 bases. This CDR3 contains 16 residues. CDR1 SGHNT and CDR2 YYREEE come from the germline V gene (reference sequence). The CDR3 nucleotides read TGTGCCAGCAGCCAGGTGACAGGGACGAACACCGGGGAGCTGTTTTTT. Its protein product is CASSQVTGTNTGELFF.

V and J are TRBV5-1 and TRBJ1-3, with TRBD1 as a possible D gene (6 bases). Germline V CDR1 and CDR2: SGHRS, YFSETQ. CDR3 length: 14 residues. V was trimmed by 4 bases and J by 0 bases, leaving 8 bases between them. The CDR3 reads CASSEDSSGNTIYF. As DNA, the CDR3 is TGCGCCAGCAGCGAGGACAGCTCTGGAAACACCATATATTTT. Drawing the rest from reference TRBV5-1 and TRBJ1-3, the complete variable domain is KAGVTQTPRYLIKTRGQQVTLSCSPISGHRSVSWYQQTPGQGLQFLFEYFSETQRNKGNFPGRFSGRQFSNSRSEMNVSTLELGDSALYLCASSEDSSGNTIYFGEGSWLTVV.

Worth noting for this clone: Other DNA sequences within the sample encode an identical CDR3. This sequence joins TRBV28 and TRBJ2-7, with TRBD2 identical over 8 bases. The junction had 1 base not matched to a gene; V was cut back by 2 bases and J by 1 base. Germline V gives CDR1 MDHEN, CDR2 SYDVKM. The CDR3 is 14 residues long. The CDR3 bases are TGTGCCAGCAGTTTAGCGGGAGGTTCCTACGAGCAGTACTTC. Encoded protein: CASSLAGGSYEQYF.